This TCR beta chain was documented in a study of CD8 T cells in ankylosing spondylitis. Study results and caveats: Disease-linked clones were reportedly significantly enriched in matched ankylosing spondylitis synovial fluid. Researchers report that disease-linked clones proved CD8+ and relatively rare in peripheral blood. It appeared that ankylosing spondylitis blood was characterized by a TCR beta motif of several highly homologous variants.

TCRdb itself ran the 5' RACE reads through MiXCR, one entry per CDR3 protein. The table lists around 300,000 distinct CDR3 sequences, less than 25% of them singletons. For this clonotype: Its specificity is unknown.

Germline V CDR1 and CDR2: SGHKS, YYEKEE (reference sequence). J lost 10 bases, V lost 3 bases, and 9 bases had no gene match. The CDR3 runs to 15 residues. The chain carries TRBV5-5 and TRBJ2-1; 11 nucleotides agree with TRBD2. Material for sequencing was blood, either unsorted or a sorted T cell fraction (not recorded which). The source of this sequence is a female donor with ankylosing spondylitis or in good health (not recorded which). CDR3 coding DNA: TGTGCCAGCAGCTCGGTAGCGGGAGGGCTCTGGGAGCAGTTCTTC. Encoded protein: CASSSVAGGLWEQFF.